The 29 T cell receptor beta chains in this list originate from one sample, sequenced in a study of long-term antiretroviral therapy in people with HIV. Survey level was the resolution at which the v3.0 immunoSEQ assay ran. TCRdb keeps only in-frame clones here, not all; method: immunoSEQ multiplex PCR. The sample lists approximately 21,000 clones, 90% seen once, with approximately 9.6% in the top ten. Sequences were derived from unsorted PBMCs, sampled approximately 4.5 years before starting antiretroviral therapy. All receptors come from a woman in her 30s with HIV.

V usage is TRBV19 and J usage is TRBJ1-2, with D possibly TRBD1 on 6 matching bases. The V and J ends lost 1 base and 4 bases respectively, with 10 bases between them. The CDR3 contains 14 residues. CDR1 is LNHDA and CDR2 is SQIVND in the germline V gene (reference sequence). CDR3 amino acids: CASSIAGALYGYTF. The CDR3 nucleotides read TGTGCCAGTAGTATAGCAGGGGCCCTCTATGGCTACACCTTC.

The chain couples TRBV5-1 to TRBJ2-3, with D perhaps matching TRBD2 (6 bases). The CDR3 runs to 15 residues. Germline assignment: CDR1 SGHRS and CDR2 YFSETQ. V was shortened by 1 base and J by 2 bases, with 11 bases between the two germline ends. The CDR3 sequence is CASSLFAGHTDTQYF. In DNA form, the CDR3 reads TGCGCCAGCAGCTTGTTCGCGGGGCACACAGATACGCAGTATTTT.

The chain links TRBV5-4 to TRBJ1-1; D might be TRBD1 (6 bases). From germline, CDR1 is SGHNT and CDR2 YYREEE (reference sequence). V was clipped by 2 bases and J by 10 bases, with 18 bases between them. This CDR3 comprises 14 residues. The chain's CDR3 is CASSLSGRGEAAFF. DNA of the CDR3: TGTGCCAGCAGCTTAAGCGGAAGGGGGGAAGCAGCTTTCTTT.

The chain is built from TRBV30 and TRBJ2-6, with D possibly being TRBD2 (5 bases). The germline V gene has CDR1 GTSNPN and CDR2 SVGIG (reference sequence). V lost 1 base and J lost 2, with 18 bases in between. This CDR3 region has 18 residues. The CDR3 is CAWSDLDFITAGANVLTF. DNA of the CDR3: TGTGCCTGGAGTGATCTGGACTTCATAACGGCTGGGGCCAACGTCCTGACTTTC.

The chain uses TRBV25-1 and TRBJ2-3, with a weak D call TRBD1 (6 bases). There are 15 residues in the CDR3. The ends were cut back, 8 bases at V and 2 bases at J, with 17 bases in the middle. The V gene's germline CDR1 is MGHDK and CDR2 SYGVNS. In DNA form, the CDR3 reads TGTGCCAGCCTGTCAGAGGACAGCACCACAGATACGCAGTATTTT. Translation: CASLSEDSTTDTQYF.

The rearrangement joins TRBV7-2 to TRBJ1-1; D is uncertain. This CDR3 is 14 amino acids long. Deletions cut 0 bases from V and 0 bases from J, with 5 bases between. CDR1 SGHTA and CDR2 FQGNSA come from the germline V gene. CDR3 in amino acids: CASSLALMNTEAFF. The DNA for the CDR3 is TGTGCCAGCAGCTTAGCCCTGATGAACACTGAAGCTTTCTTT.

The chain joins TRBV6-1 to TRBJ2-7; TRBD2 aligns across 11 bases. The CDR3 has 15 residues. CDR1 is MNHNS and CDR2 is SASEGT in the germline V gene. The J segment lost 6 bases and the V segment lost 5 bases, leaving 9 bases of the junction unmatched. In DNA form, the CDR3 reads TGTGCCAGCAGTCCGTTCCTAGCGGGGGGTAGCGAGCAGTACTTC. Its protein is CASSPFLAGGSEQYF.

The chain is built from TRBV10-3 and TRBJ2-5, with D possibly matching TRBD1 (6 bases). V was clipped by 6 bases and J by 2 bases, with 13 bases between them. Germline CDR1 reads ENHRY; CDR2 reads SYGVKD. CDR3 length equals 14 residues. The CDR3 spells CAIRGAPNQETQYF. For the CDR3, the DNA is TGTGCCATCAGGGGGGCCCCTAATCAAGAGACCCAGTACTTC.

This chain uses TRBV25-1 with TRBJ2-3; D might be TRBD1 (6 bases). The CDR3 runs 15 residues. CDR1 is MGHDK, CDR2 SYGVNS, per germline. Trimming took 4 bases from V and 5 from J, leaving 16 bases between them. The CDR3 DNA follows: TGTGCCAGCAGTGCCCCATCACAACAGGGAGATACGCAGTATTTT. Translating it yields CASSAPSQQGDTQYF. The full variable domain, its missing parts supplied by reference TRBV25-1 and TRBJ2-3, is EADIYQTPRYLVIGTGKKITLECSQTMGHDKMYWYQQDPGMELHLIHYSYGVNSTEKGDLSSESTVSRIRTEHFPLTLESARPSHTSQYLCASSAPSQQGDTQYFGPGTRLTVL.

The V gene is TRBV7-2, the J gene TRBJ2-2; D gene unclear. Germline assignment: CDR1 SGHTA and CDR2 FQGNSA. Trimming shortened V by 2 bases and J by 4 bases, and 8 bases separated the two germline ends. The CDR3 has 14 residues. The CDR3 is CASSLREGTGELFF. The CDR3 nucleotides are TGTGCCAGCAGCTTACGAGAAGGCACCGGGGAGCTGTTTTTT.

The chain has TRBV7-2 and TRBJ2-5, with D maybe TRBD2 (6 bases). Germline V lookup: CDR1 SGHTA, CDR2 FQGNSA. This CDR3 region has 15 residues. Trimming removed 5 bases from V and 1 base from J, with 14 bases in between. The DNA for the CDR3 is TGTGCCAGCAGCCCCATGGGACTCTTCCAAGAGACCCAGTACTTC. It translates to CASSPMGLFQETQYF.

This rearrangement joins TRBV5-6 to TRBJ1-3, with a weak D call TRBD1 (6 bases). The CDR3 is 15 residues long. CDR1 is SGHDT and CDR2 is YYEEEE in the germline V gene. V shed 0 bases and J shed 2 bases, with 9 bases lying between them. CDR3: CASSLGGLAGNTIYF. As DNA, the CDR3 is TGTGCCAGCAGCTTGGGGGGGCTAGCTGGAAACACCATATATTTT.

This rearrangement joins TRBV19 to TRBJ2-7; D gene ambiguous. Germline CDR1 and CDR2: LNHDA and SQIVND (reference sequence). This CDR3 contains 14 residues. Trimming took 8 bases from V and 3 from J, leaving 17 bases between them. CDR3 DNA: TGTGCCAGTTTTGTAGGACCCACGGGCTACGAGCAGTACTTC. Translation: CASFVGPTGYEQYF.

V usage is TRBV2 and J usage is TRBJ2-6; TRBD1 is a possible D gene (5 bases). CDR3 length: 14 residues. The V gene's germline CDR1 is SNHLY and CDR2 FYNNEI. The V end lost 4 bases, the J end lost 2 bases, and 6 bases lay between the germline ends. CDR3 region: CASSARAGANVLTF. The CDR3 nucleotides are TGTGCCAGCAGTGCCAGGGCTGGGGCCAACGTCCTGACTTTC. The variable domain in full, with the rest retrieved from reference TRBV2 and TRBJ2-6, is EPEVTQTPSHQVTQMGQEVILRCVPISNHLYFYWYRQILGQKVEFLVSFYNNEISEKSEIFDDQFSVERPDGSNFTLKIRSTKLEDSAMYFCASSARAGANVLTFGAGSRLTVL.

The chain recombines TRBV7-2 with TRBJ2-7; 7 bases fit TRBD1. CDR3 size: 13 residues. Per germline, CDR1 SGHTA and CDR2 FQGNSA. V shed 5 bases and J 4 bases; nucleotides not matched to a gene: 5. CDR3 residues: CASSLGTVYEQYF. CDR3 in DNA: TGTGCCAGCAGCCTGGGGACAGTATACGAGCAGTACTTC.

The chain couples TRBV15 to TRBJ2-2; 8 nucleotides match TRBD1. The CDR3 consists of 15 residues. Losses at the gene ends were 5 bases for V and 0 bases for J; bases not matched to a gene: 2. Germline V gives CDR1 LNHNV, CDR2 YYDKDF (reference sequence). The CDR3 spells CATSWDRSNTGELFF. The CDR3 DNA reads TGTGCCACCAGCTGGGACAGGTCGAACACCGGGGAGCTGTTTTTT.

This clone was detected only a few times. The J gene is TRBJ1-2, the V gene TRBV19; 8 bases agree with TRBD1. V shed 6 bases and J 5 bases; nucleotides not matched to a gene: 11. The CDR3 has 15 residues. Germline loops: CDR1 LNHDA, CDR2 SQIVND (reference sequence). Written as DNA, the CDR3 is TGTGCCAGTAGCCCCTCCACAGGGGGGCTGTATGGCTACACCTTC. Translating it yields CASSPSTGGLYGYTF.

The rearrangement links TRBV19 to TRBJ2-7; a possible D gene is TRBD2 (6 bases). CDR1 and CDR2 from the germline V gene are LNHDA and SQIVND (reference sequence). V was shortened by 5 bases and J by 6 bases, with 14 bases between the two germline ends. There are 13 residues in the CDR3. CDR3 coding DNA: TGTGCCAGTAGTGTGACCCGGGGGAGCGAGCAGTACTTC. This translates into CASSVTRGSEQYF.

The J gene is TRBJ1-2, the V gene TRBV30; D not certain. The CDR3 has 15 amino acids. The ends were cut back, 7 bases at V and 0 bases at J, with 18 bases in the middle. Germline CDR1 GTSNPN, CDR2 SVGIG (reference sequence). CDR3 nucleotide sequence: TGTGCCTTCCGTCAGGCGAGCGTCCCTAACTATGGCTACACCTTC. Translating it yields CAFRQASVPNYGYTF.

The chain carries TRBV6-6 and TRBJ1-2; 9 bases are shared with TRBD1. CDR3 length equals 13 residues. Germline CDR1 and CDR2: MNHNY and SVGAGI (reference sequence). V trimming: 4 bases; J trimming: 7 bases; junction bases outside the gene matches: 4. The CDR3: CASSFTGGTGYTF. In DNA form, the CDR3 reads TGTGCCAGCAGTTTTACAGGGGGCACTGGCTACACCTTC.

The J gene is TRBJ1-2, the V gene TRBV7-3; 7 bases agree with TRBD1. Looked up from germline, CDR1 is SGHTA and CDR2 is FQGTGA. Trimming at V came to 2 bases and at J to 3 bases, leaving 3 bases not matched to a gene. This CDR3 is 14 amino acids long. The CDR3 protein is CASSLQQGDYGYTF. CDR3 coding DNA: TGTGCCAGCAGCTTACAGCAGGGGGACTATGGCTACACCTTC.

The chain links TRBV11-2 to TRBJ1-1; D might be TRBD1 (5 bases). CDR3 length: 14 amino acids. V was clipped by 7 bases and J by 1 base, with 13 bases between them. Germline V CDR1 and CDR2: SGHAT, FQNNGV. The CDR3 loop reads CASKGGATNTEAFF. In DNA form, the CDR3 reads TGTGCCAGCAAGGGTGGGGCAACGAACACTGAAGCTTTCTTT.

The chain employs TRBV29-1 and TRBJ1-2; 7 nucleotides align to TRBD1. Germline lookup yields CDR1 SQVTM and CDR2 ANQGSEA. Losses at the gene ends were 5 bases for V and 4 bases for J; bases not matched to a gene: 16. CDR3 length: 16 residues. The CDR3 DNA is TGCAGCGTTATCCCGGGAGAAGGGGGCGCCGGCTATGGCTACACCTTC. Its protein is CSVIPGEGGAGYGYTF.

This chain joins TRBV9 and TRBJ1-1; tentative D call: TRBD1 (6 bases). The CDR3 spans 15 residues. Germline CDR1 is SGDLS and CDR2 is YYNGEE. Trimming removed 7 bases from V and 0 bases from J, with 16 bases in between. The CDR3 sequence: CASGPDSFMNTEAFF. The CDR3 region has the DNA TGTGCCAGCGGCCCGGACAGCTTCATGAACACTGAAGCTTTCTTT.

In DNA, the CDR3 is TGTGCCTGGAATAGCGGGGGGGCAAGGGAGCAGTTCTTC. Translating it yields CAWNSGGAREQFF. The V call is TRBV30, the J call TRBJ2-1; 11 bases match TRBD2. Germline values: CDR1 GTSNPN, CDR2 SVGIG (reference sequence). The trim removed 4 bases at V and 10 bases at J, leaving 6 bases unmatched. This CDR3 comprises 13 residues.

CDR3 loop: CASSSGLAMNEQFF. DNA for the CDR3: TGTGCCAGCAGCTCCGGACTAGCGATGAATGAGCAGTTCTTC. The chain couples TRBV13 to TRBJ2-1, with 9 bases that match TRBD2. The length of the CDR3 is 14 residues. J lost 7 bases, V lost 4 bases, and 5 bases had no gene match. The germline gives CDR1 PRHDT, CDR2 FYEKMQ (reference sequence).

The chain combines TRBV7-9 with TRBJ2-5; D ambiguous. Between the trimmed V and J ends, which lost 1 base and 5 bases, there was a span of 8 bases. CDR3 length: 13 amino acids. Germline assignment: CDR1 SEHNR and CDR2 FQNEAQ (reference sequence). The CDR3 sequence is CASSLGLFETQYF. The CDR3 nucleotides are TGTGCCAGCAGCTTAGGCCTATTCGAGACCCAGTACTTC.

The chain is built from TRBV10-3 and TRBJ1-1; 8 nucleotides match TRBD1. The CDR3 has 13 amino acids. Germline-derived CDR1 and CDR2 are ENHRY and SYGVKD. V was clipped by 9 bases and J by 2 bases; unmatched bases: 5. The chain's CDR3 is CAIGDRINTEAFF. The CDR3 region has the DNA TGTGCCATTGGGGACAGGATTAACACTGAAGCTTTCTTT.

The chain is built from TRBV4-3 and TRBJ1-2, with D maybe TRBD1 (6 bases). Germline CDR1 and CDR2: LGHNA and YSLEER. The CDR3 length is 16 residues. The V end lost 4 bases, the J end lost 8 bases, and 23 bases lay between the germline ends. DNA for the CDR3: TGCGCCAGCAGCCTTCAGGCACAGGGTTTTGACAGAGGCTACACCTTC. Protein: CASSLQAQGFDRGYTF.